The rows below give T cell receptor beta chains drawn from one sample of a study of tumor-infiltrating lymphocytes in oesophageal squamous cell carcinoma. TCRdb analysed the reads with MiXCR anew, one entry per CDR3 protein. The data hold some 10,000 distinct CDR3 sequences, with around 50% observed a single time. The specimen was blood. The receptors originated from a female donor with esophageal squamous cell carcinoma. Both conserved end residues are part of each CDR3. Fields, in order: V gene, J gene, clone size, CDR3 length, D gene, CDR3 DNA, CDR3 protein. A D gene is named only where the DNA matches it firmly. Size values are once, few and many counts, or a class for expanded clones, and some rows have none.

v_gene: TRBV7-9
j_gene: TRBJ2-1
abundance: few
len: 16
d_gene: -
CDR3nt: TGTGCCAGCAGCGTCACCCCTAGCGTGTTAGGCAATGAGCAGTTCTTC
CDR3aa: CASSVTPSVLGNEQFF

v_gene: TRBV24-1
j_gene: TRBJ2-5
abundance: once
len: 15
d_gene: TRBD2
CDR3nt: TGTGCCACCAGTGCACTAGCGGGGAGGGGAGAGACCCAGTACTTC
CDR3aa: CATSALAGRGETQYF

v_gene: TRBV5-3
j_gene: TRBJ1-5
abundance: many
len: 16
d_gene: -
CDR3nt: TGTGCCAGAAGCAAGCCCGGGACTGTGGGCAATCAGCCCCAGCATTTT
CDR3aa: CARSKPGTVGNQPQHF

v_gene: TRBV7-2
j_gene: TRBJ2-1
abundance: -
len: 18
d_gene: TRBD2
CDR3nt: TGTGCCAGCAGCTTCCCCAGGGGAGGCGGGAGGGCCAGGAATGAGCAGTTCTTC
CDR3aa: CASSFPRGGGRARNEQFF

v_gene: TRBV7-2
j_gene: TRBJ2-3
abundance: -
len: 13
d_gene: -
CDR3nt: TGTGCCAGCAGCGGCAACTTTGCAGATACGCAGTATTTT
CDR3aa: CASSGNFADTQYF

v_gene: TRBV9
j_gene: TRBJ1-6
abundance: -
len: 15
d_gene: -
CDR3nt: TGTGCCAGCAGCGTAGGTAACAGGGCCCCCTACGAGCAGTACTTT
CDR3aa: CASSVGNRAPYEQYF

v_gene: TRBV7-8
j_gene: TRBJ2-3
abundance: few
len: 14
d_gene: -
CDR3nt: TGTGCCAGCAGCCGTACTGGACGCACAGATACGCAGTATTTT
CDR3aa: CASSRTGRTDTQYF

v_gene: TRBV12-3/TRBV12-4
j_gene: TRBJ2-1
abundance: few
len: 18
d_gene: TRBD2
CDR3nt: TGTGCCAGCAGCTCTTTGGGGGCTAGCGGGAGGTACTACAATGAGCAGTTCTTC
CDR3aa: CASSSLGASGRYYNEQFF

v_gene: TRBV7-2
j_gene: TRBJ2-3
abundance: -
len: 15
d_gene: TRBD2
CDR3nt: TGTGCCAGCAGGATGACTAGCGGTGAGGCAGATACGCAGTATTTT
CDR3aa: CASRMTSGEADTQYF

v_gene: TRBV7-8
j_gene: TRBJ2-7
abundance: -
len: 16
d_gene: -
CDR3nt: TGTGCCAGCAGCCGGGACGGTCAGAGCTCCTACAATGAGCAGTACTTC
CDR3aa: CASSRDGQSSYNEQYF

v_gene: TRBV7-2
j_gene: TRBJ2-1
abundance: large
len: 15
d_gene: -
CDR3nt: TGTGCCAGCAGCTCCGGGAGCGGTGGATACAATGAGCAGTTCTTC
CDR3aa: CASSSGSGGYNEQFF

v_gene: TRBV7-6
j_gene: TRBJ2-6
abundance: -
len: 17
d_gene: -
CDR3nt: TGTGCCAGCAGCTTGCCAGGACTGCTCTCTGGGGCCAACGTCCTGACTTTC
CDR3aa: CASSLPGLLSGANVLTF

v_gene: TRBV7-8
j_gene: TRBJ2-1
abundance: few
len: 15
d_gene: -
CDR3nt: TGTGCCAGCAGCCCCATCGTCGCTGTCCCGGGTGAGCAGTTCTTC
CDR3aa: CASSPIVAVPGEQFF

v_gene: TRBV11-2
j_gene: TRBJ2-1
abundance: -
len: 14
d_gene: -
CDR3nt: TGTGCCAGCAGCCTCCGGGACCCTCTCGATGAGCAGTTCTTC
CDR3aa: CASSLRDPLDEQFF

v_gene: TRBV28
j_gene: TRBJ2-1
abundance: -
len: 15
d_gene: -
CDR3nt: TGTGCCAGCAGGGGCTGGGGGAGCTCCTACAATGAGCAGTTCTTC
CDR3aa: CASRGWGSSYNEQFF

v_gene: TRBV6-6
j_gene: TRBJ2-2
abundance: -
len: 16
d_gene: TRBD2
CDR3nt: TGTGCCAGCAGTACACTAGCGGGGGGTAACACCGGGGAGCTGTTTTTT
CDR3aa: CASSTLAGGNTGELFF

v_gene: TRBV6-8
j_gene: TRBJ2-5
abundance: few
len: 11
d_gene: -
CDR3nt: TGTGCCAGCAGTTGGGGGGAGACCCAGTACTTC
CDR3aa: CASSWGETQYF

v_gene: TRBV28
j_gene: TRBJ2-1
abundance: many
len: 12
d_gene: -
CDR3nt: TGTGCCAGCAGTCCGACTGTTTACGAGCAGTTCTTC
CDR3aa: CASSPTVYEQFF

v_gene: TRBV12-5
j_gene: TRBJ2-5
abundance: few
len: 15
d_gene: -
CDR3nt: TGTGCTAGTGGTTTGCCCACAGAGCCTGGGGAGACCCAGTACTTC
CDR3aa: CASGLPTEPGETQYF

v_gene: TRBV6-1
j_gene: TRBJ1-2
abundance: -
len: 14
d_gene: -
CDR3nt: TGTGCCAGCAGTTATGGGGGGGCTGTTGGTGGCTACACCTTC
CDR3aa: CASSYGGAVGGYTF

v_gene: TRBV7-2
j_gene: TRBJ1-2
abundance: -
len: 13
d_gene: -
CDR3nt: TGTGCCAGCAGCTCCGGACCTAACTATGGCTACACCTTC
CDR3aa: CASSSGPNYGYTF

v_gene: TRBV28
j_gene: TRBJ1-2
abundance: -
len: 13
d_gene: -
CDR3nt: TGTGCCAGCAGCTTAGAACGGAATCGGGGCTACACCTTC
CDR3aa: CASSLERNRGYTF

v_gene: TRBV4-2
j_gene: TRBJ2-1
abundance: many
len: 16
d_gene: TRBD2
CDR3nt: TGTGCCAGCAGCCAAGAGGGACTAGCGGGAAAAGATGAGCAGTTCTTC
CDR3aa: CASSQEGLAGKDEQFF

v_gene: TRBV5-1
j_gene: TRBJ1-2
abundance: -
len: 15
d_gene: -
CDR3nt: TGCGCCAGCAGGACGGGCCAAGGGACTATCTATGGCTACACCTTC
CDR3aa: CASRTGQGTIYGYTF

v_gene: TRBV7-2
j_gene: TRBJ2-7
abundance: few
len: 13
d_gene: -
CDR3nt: TGTGCCAGCAGCTTAGAGCTTACCTACGAGCAGTACTTC
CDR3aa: CASSLELTYEQYF

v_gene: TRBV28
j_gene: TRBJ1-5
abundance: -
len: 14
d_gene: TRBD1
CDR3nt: TGTGCCAGCAGCCGATTGACAGGGAATCAGCCCCAGCATTTT
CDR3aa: CASSRLTGNQPQHF

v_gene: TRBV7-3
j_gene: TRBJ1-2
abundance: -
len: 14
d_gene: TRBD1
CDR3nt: TGTGCCAGCAGCTTAGGACAGGGAGGTTCACCCCTCCACTTC
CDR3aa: CASSLGQGGSPLHF

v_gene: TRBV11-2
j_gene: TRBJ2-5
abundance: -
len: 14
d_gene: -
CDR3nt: TGTGCCAGCAGCCGGGGGAGCTCCTACAATGAGCAGTACTTC
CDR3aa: CASSRGSSYNEQYF

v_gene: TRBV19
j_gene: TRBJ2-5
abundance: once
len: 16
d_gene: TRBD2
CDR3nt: TGTGCCAGTAGTCCAAGGACTAGAACGGCGGAAGAGACCCAGTACTTC
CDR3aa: CASSPRTRTAEETQYF

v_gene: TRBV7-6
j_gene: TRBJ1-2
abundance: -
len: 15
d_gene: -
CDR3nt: TGTGCCAGCAGGGCCGGGGACGGTCCTAACTATGGCTACACCTTC
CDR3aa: CASRAGDGPNYGYTF

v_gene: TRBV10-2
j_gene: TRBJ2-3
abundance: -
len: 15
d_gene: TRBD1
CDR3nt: TGCGCCAGCAGTCTACCACAGGGGCGGAAAGATACGCAGTATTTT
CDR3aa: CASSLPQGRKDTQYF

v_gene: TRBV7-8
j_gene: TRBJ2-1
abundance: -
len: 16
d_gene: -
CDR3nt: TGTGCCAGCAGCTTAGCGGGCGGAGTGCGGCACAATGAGCAGTTCTTC
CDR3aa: CASSLAGGVRHNEQFF

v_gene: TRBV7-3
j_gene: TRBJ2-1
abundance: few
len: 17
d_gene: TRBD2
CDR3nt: TGTGCCAGCAGCTTAACGGCTAGCGGCCTTTCCTACAATGAGCAGTTCTTC
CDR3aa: CASSLTASGLSYNEQFF

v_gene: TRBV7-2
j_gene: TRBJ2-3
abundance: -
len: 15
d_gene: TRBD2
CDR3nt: TGTGCCAGCAGCCCGAATACTAGCGGGAGGGATACGCAGTATTTT
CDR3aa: CASSPNTSGRDTQYF

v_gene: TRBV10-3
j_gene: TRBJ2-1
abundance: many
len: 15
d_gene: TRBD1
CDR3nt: TGTGCCATCAGTTCCGCCGGGACAGCGTCCTACGAGCAGTTCTTC
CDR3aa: CAISSAGTASYEQFF

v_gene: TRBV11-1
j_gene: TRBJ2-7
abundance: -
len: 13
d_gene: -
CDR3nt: TGTGCCAGCAGCTTCTTGGTTTCTGGTGAGCAGTACTTC
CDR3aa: CASSFLVSGEQYF